This T cell receptor beta chain stems from a study of blood T cell repertoires in COVID-19. About the research overall: The United States, Italy and Spain were the sources of the acute and convalescent COVID-19 samples. T cells, B-cell-depleted T cells, or PBMCs supplied cDNA or gDNA.

The germline V gene encodes CDR1 GTSNPN and CDR2 SVGIG (reference sequence). The V end was cut by 2 bases, the J end by 0 bases, with 7 bases between. CDR3 length: 13 residues. Original processing notes: Counts of nucleated cells, estimated from reference gene primer amplification, were obtained. Measured with immunoSEQ multiplex PCR; TCRdb has only the in-frame clones, and not every one. D and trimming come from the DNA, and the V and J calls and clone size come from that table. The table lists about 50,000 clones, 84% of them singletons. The chain is built from TRBV30 and TRBJ2-5; tentative D call: TRBD2 (5 bases). Sequences were obtained from peripheral blood. The sequence was collected from a human donor in a cohort sampled during active COVID-19. This CDR3 is CAWSQLDQETQYF. For the CDR3, the DNA is TGTGCCTGGAGTCAACTAGACCAAGAGACCCAGTACTTC.